The 22 T cell receptor beta chains below come from one sample, sequenced in a study of TIL therapy for anti-PD-1-resistant metastatic lung cancer. Sequencing used immunoSEQ v3. Assay: immunoSEQ multiplex PCR; the TCRdb copy retains only in-frame clones and omits some. The profile shows about 53,000 clones, less than 85% of them singletons. Time point: pre-treatment sample, taken before nivolumab and TIL therapy. The sequenced sample was blood, obtained at baseline. The receptor source for this set is a person between 25 and 80 years old with non-small cell lung cancer.

In its sample, this clone was seen once. The rearrangement joins TRBV7-2 to TRBJ2-3; D gene ambiguous. Per germline, CDR1 SGHTA and CDR2 FQGNSA. The CDR3 covers 15 residues. Trimming stripped 4 bases from V and 2 bases from J, with 13 bases between. The DNA of the CDR3 is TGTGCCAGCAGCTCCCCAGGCCCCCCCACAGATACGCAGTATTTT. Its translation is CASSSPGPPTDTQYF.

V is TRBV7-8 and J is TRBJ1-2; 8 bases map to TRBD1. This CDR3 region has 15 residues. Germline assignment: CDR1 SGHVS and CDR2 FQNEAQ. The trim removed 0 bases at V and 9 bases at J, leaving 9 bases unmatched. CDR3 nucleotide sequence: TGTGCCAGCAGCTTAGCTGCAGGGGGCGTGAAGAGCTACACCTTC. This gives the protein CASSLAAGGVKSYTF.

This clone has just a few counts. The V and J genes are TRBV5-1 and TRBJ2-7; 11 nucleotides line up with TRBD2. Germline-derived CDR1 and CDR2 are SGHRS and YFSETQ. Trimming cost V 4 bases and J 5 bases; bases outside gene matches: 8. This CDR3 comprises 15 residues. CDR3 bases: TGCGCCAGCAGCCGTTCGACTAGCGGGAACCACGAGCAGTACTTC. Translation: CASSRSTSGNHEQYF.

The V and J genes are TRBV7-8 and TRBJ1-1, with D unclear. Trimming removed 6 bases from V and 1 base from J, with 12 bases in between. The CDR3 sequence is 14 residues long. Germline values: CDR1 SGHVS, CDR2 FQNEAQ. This CDR3 is CASSPQPANTEAFF. The CDR3 DNA reads as TGTGCCAGCAGTCCACAACCGGCGAACACTGAAGCTTTCTTT.

This clone is a singleton in its sample. The chain employs TRBV6-5 and TRBJ2-7; D may correspond to TRBD1 or TRBD2 (5 bases each). V was pared by 5 bases and J by 3 bases, with 8 bases between. Germline lookup yields CDR1 MNHEY and CDR2 SVGAGI. The CDR3 covers 12 residues. The CDR3 DNA reads TGTGCCAGCAGTCCGGGGCACTACGAGCAGTACTTC. Translating gives CASSPGHYEQYF.

This clone appeared once. The chain couples TRBV4-1 to TRBJ1-2, with TRBD1 matching 7 bases. This CDR3 is built from 15 residues. From germline, CDR1 is MGHRA and CDR2 YSYEKL. V lost 3 bases, J lost 7 bases, and 11 bases stayed unmatched. Here the CDR3 DNA reads TGCGCCAGCAGCCATGGAGGGACAGAATACTTTGGCTACACCTTC. This translates into CASSHGGTEYFGYTF.

The J gene is TRBJ2-2, the V gene TRBV9, with a possible D match to TRBD1 (6 bases). V was pared by 0 bases and J by 0 bases, with 12 bases between. The germline V gene has CDR1 SGDLS and CDR2 YYNGEE. The CDR3 spans 17 residues. The CDR3 DNA reads as TGTGCCAGCAGCGTAGCGTTTGGGGGCCCGAACACCGGGGAGCTGTTTTTT. Residues: CASSVAFGGPNTGELFF.

The V and J genes are TRBV28 and TRBJ2-2; TRBD2 agrees at 13 bases. The CDR3 is 16 residues long. Germline V gene data show CDR1 as MDHEN and CDR2 as SYDVKM. V lost 3 bases and J lost 9; bases outside the gene matches: 7. The CDR3 DNA follows: TGTGCCAGCAGTTTCCCCCGACTAGCGGGAGGCCGGGAGCTGTTTTTT. Its protein is CASSFPRLAGGRELFF. Filled out from reference TRBV28 and TRBJ2-2, the complete variable domain reads DVKVTQSSRYLVKRTGEKVFLECVQDMDHENMFWYRQDPGLGLRLIYFSYDVKMKEKGDIPEGYSVSREKKERFSLILESASTNQTSMYLCASSFPRLAGGRELFFGEGSRLTVL.

The chain joins TRBV9 to TRBJ1-4; the D gene is possibly TRBD1 (5 bases). The germline V gene encodes CDR1 SGDLS and CDR2 YYNGEE. V lost 4 bases to trimming and J lost 4 bases, with 11 bases between them. CDR3 length: 14 amino acids. The chain's CDR3 is CASSSGGFNEKLFF. DNA for the CDR3: TGTGCCAGCAGCTCGGGGGGGTTTAATGAAAAACTGTTTTTT.

V gene TRBV28 combines with J gene TRBJ1-5, with D uncertain. This CDR3 is 16 amino acids long. Per the germline V gene, CDR1 is MDHEN and CDR2 is SYDVKM. V dropped 4 bases and J dropped 3 bases, with 16 bases sitting between them. The CDR3 spells CASSSPNRVPNQPQHF. Written as DNA, the CDR3 is TGTGCCAGCAGTTCCCCAAATAGGGTGCCCAATCAGCCCCAGCATTTT.

The V gene is TRBV9, the J gene TRBJ1-2; no reliable D call. V lost 3 bases, J lost 2 bases, and 2 bases lay in between. CDR3 length: 11 amino acids. Germline assignment: CDR1 SGDLS and CDR2 YYNGEE. The CDR3: CASSANYGYTF. The CDR3 region has the DNA TGTGCCAGCAGCGCAAACTATGGCTACACCTTC.

This clone has only a few counts. The V call is TRBV14, the J call TRBJ1-1; D is ambiguous. The CDR3 covers 13 residues. Germline values: CDR1 SGHDN, CDR2 FVKESK. The V gene lost 0 bases and the J gene lost 1 base, with 3 bases spanning the gap. This CDR3 reads CASSQDRNTEAFF. The CDR3 DNA sequence: TGTGCCAGCAGCCAAGATCGGAACACTGAAGCTTTCTTT.

V and J are TRBV5-1 and TRBJ2-1, with 15 bases that match TRBD2. This CDR3 has 14 amino acids. J lost 14 bases, V lost 4 bases, and 7 bases had no gene match. Per the germline V gene, CDR1 is SGHRS and CDR2 is YFSETQ. CDR3 DNA: TGCGCCAGCAGCACCGGACTAGCGGGAGGGCTAGAGTTCTTC. As protein: CASSTGLAGGLEFF. Filled out from reference TRBV5-1 and TRBJ2-1, the complete variable domain reads KAGVTQTPRYLIKTRGQQVTLSCSPISGHRSVSWYQQTPGQGLQFLFEYFSETQRNKGNFPGRFSGRQFSNSRSEMNVSTLELGDSALYLCASSTGLAGGLEFFGPGTRLTVL.

The rearrangement links TRBV7-2 to TRBJ1-2; 7 bases fit TRBD1. The CDR3 runs to 15 residues. Germline V gene lookup returns CDR1 SGHTA and CDR2 FQGNSA. Germline trimming cut 5 bases from V and 2 bases from J; bases unmatched to any gene: 8. As DNA, the CDR3 is TGTGCCAGCAGCCCCCAAGGGACAGCCAACTATGGCTACACCTTC. Protein product: CASSPQGTANYGYTF.

J is TRBJ1-2 and V is TRBV15, with 8 nucleotides matching TRBD1. CDR1 LNHNV and CDR2 YYDKDF come from the germline V gene (reference sequence). The J segment lost 10 bases and the V segment lost 0 bases, leaving 4 bases of the junction unmatched. This CDR3 is 13 amino acids long. CDR3 residues: CATSRDGTGSYTF. CDR3 nucleotides: TGTGCCACCAGCAGAGATGGGACAGGATCCTACACCTTC.

The chain recombines TRBV4-2 with TRBJ1-2; D not certain. Trimming took off 6 bases at V and 4 bases at J, with 9 bases between the two ends. CDR3 size: 12 residues. Germline CDR1 is LGHNA and CDR2 is YNFKEQ. CDR3 DNA: TGTGCCAGCAGGAAACAGACCTATGGCTACACCTTC. It specifies CASRKQTYGYTF.

The gene calls are TRBV4-2 and TRBJ1-1; TRBD1 is a possible D gene (5 bases). Germline V lookup: CDR1 LGHNA, CDR2 YNFKEQ. The CDR3 runs to 17 residues. Trimming pared 2 bases from V and 2 bases from J, leaving 18 bases between. The CDR3 coding sequence is TGTGCCAGCAGCCAACGCTGGGGCGGGTCGGGCAACACTGAAGCTTTCTTT. Encoded protein: CASSQRWGGSGNTEAFF.

This clone appeared a single time. V usage is TRBV5-1 and J usage is TRBJ1-1; perhaps TRBD1 as D (6 bases). The CDR3 runs to 14 residues. The germline CDR1 and CDR2 sequences are SGHRS and YFSETQ. Trimming left V 7 bases short and J 4 bases short, with 17 bases between. In nucleotides, the CDR3 is TGCGCCAGCGATACAGGGTTTTCAGGCACTGAAGCTTTCTTT. It translates to CASDTGFSGTEAFF.

The chain joins TRBV7-2 to TRBJ2-5; D perhaps matches TRBD1 (5 bases). V shed 7 bases and J shed 4 bases, with 19 bases lying between them. This CDR3 has 15 residues. Germline CDR1 reads SGHTA; CDR2 reads FQGNSA. The CDR3 here is CASTPRGNRLETQYF. The CDR3 nucleotides are TGTGCCAGCACCCCTAGGGGTAACAGGCTAGAGACCCAGTACTTC.

The chain carries TRBV14 and TRBJ2-7; the D gene could be TRBD1 or TRBD2 (5 bases each). V lost 0 bases to trimming and J lost 5 bases, with 17 bases between them. CDR1 is SGHDN, CDR2 FVKESK, per germline. There are 16 residues in the CDR3. CDR3 DNA: TGTGCCAGCAGCCAAGATCTCGGGACCGCATCCAACGAGCAGTACTTC. Protein product: CASSQDLGTASNEQYF.

This clone was detected once. CDR3 in amino acids: CATSSSGQGNEQYF. CDR3 nucleotides: TGTGCCACCTCATCTTCGGGACAGGGTAACGAGCAGTACTTC. V is TRBV10-3 and J is TRBJ2-7; 9 positions agree with TRBD1. This CDR3 comprises 14 residues. After removal of 10 bases from V and 5 bases from J, the junction contained 12 bases not matched to a gene. In germline, CDR1 is ENHRY, CDR2 SYGVKD.

This clone appeared a single time. The V and J genes are TRBV6-5 and TRBJ2-7, with 13 bases fitting TRBD2. This CDR3 region has 15 residues. J gave up 3 bases and V 10 bases, and 9 bases lay outside the gene matches. The germline CDR1 and CDR2 sequences are MNHEY and SVGAGI. In DNA form, the CDR3 reads TGTGCCACCTACGGGACTAGCGGGACAATCTACGAGCAGTACTTC. It translates to CATYGTSGTIYEQYF.